This entry lists 13 T cell receptor beta chains sequenced from one sample in a study of blood T cell repertoires in COVID-19. Assay: immunoSEQ multiplex PCR; the TCRdb copy retains only in-frame clones and omits some. This sample has around 140,000 clones, with 88% found just once. The sequencing sample was made of peripheral blood. The origin of the receptors is a man between 65 and 80 years old with acute or convalescent COVID-19.

The J gene is TRBJ2-7, the V gene TRBV20-1; D not resolved. V was trimmed by 0 bases and J by 6 bases, leaving 6 bases between them. CDR1 DFQATT and CDR2 SNEGSKA come from the germline V gene (reference sequence). This CDR3 is 11 amino acids long. CDR3 residues: CSARDRSEQYF. The CDR3 region has the DNA TGCAGTGCTAGAGACCGTAGCGAGCAGTACTTC.

The chain combines TRBV11-2 with TRBJ1-4; TRBD1 might be the D (5 bases). Trimming pared 1 base from V and 2 bases from J, leaving 8 bases between. The CDR3 loop spans 15 amino acids. CDR1 is SGHAT and CDR2 is FQNNGV in the germline V gene. The CDR3 DNA reads as TGTGCCAGCAGCTTAGTCCAGGGCACTAATGAAAAACTGTTTTTT. Its protein product is CASSLVQGTNEKLFF.

V gene TRBV27 combines with J gene TRBJ2-5; 11 nucleotides align to TRBD1. V shed 5 bases, J shed 4 bases, and the junction held 6 bases outside the gene matches. The CDR3 covers 15 residues. CDR1 MNHEY and CDR2 SMNVEV come from the germline V gene (reference sequence). In DNA form, the CDR3 reads TGTGCCAGCAGTGGGGGGGACAGGGGGACAGAGACCCAGTACTTC. It is translated as CASSGGDRGTETQYF.

This rearrangement joins TRBV6-5 to TRBJ1-2; D not resolved. V was shortened by 7 bases and J by 8 bases, with 17 bases between the two germline ends. Germline CDR1 MNHEY, CDR2 SVGAGI. This CDR3 is built from 13 residues. The CDR3 DNA reads as TGTGCCAGCACCCGACTAGGAGGAGGAGGCTACACCTTC. Translated, it gives CASTRLGGGGYTF.

This chain joins TRBV6-5 and TRBJ2-7; 9 bases fit TRBD1. After removal of 10 bases from V and 6 bases from J, the junction contained 10 bases not matched to a gene. CDR1 and CDR2 from the germline V gene are MNHEY and SVGAGI. There are 13 residues in the CDR3. The CDR3 coding sequence is TGTGCCACCGCAGGGACAGGGCCCCTCGAGCAGTACTTC. Protein: CATAGTGPLEQYF.

This clone was recorded once. V and J are TRBV30 and TRBJ1-3; D possibly corresponds to TRBD1 (6 bases). V was shortened by 4 bases and J by 8 bases, with 9 bases between the two germline ends. The CDR3 is made up of 11 amino acids. The germline gives CDR1 GTSNPN, CDR2 SVGIG (reference sequence). CDR3 protein: CAWTGVDTIYF. The DNA for the CDR3 is TGTGCCTGGACAGGGGTGGACACCATATATTTT.

The rearrangement uses TRBV28 and TRBJ2-1, with 8 positions matching TRBD1. Germline V gene data show CDR1 as MDHEN and CDR2 as SYDVKM. With 5 bases clipped from V and 10 bases from J, the junction kept 7 bases outside the gene matches. The CDR3 length is 13 residues. CDR3 in amino acids: CASSPNTGGEQFF. In DNA form, the CDR3 reads TGTGCCAGCAGTCCAAACACAGGGGGAGAGCAGTTCTTC.

The V call is TRBV19, the J call TRBJ1-5; 10 bases agree with TRBD1. Germline V gives CDR1 LNHDA, CDR2 SQIVND (reference sequence). Germline trimming cut 6 bases from V and 7 bases from J; bases unmatched to any gene: 12. The CDR3 covers 16 residues. CDR3 in amino acids: CASRRGDRGTTQPQHF. CDR3 DNA: TGTGCCAGTAGAAGAGGGGACAGGGGTACGACCCAGCCCCAGCATTTT.

This chain links TRBV5-4 with TRBJ2-3, with D perhaps TRBD2 (6 bases). The CDR3 extends over 16 amino acids. V was shortened by 4 bases and J by 2 bases, with 17 bases between the two germline ends. CDR1 is SGHNT, CDR2 YYREEE, per germline (reference sequence). In DNA, the CDR3 is TGTGCCAGCAGCCCCACTAGCAAAAGGCTCACAGATACGCAGTATTTT. Amino acid sequence: CASSPTSKRLTDTQYF.

Concerning this clone itself: At one end, the junction sequence differs from germline, possibly due to a read error. This chain joins TRBV28 and TRBJ2-7, with 11 nucleotides matching TRBD2. The CDR3 has 12 amino acids. CDR1 MDHEN and CDR2 SYDVKM come from the germline V gene. The CDR3 here is CASSPLGLAANF. For the CDR3, the DNA is TGTGCCAGCAGTCCGTTGGGACTAGCGGCAAACTTC.

The rearrangement links TRBV30 to TRBJ2-7; no definite D call. The CDR3 sequence is 11 residues long. The germline V and J ends were trimmed by 3 bases and 6 bases, with 9 bases remaining between them. From germline, CDR1 is GTSNPN and CDR2 SVGIG (reference sequence). Written as DNA, the CDR3 is TGTGCCTGGAGCATACTCGCCGAGCAGTACTTC. Amino acids: CAWSILAEQYF.

This clone appeared once. The gene calls are TRBV10-3 and TRBJ1-3; 9 bases line up with TRBD1. CDR1 and CDR2 (germline): ENHRY, SYGVKD. Unmatched junction bases numbered 4, after V lost 2 bases and J lost 2 bases. There are 16 residues in the CDR3. DNA of the CDR3: TGTGCCATCAGTGAGCCCGGGACAGGGACTGGAAACACCATATATTTT. Its translation is CAISEPGTGTGNTIYF.

V usage is TRBV19 and J usage is TRBJ1-1; 7 nucleotides line up with TRBD1. CDR3 length: 14 amino acids. The V gene's germline CDR1 is LNHDA and CDR2 SQIVND (reference sequence). The junction had 0 bases not matched to a gene; V was cut back by 1 base and J by 1 base. CDR3 in amino acids: CASSIAGGNTEAFF. Here the CDR3 DNA reads TGTGCCAGTAGTATAGCAGGGGGGAACACTGAAGCTTTCTTT.